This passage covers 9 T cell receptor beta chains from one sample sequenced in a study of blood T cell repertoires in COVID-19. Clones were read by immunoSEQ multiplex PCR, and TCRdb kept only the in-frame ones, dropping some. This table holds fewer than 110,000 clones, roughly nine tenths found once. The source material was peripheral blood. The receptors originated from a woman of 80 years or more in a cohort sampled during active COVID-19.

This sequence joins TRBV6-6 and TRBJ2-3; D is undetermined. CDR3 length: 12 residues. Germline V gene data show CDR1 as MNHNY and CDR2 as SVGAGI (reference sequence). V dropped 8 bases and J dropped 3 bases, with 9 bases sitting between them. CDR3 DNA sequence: TGTGCCAGCTCTCCCGGGACAGATACGCAGTATTTT. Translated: CASSPGTDTQYF.

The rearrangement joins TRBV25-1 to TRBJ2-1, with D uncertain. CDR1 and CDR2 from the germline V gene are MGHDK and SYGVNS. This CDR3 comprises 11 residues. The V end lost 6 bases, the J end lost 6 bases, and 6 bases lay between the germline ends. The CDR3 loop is CASSSINEQFF. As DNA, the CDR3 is TGTGCCAGCAGCTCTATCAATGAGCAGTTCTTC.

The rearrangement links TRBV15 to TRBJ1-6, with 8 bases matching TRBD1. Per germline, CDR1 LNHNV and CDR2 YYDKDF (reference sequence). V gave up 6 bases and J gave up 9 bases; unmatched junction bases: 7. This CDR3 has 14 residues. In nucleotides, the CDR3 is TGTGCCACCAGTCAACAGGGGGACAGTTCACCCCTCCACTTT. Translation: CATSQQGDSSPLHF.

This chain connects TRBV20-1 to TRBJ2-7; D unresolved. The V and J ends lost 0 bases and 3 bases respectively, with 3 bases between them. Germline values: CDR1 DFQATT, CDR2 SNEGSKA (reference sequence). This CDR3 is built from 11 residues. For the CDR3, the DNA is TGCAGTGCTAGAGATCTCTACGAGCAGTACTTC. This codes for CSARDLYEQYF.

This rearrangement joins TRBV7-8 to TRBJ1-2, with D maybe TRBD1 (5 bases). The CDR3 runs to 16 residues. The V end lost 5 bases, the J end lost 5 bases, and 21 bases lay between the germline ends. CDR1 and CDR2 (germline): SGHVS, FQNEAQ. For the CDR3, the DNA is TGTGCCAGCAGCCCCGTAGGGGTTCTCTTGGGTTATGGCTACACCTTC. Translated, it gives CASSPVGVLLGYGYTF.

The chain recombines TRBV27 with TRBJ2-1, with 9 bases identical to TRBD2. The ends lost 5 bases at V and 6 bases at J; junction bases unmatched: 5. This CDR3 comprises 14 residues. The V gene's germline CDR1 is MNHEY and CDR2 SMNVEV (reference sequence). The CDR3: CASSRAGGFNEQFF. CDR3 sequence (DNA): TGTGCCAGCAGTCGGGCGGGGGGGTTCAATGAGCAGTTCTTC.

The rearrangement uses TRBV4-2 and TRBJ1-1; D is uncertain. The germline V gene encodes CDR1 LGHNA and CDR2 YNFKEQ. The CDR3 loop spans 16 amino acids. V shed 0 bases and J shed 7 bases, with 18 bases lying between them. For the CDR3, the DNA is TGTGCCAGCAGCCAAGATTCCAGTTCTACTAATTTTGAAGCTTTCTTT. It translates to CASSQDSSSTNFEAFF.

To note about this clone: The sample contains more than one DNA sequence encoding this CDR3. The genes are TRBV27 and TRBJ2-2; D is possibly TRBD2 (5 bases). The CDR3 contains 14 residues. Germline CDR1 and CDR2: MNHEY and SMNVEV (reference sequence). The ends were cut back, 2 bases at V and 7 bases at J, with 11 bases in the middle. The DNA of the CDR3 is TGTGCCAGCAGTTTACTTAGCGCTGGCGGGGAGCTGTTTTTT. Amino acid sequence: CASSLLSAGGELFF.

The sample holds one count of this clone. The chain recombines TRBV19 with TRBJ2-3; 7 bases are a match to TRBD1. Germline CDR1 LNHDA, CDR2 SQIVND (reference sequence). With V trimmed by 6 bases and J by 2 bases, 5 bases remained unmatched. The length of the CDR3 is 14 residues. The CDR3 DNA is TGTGCCAGTAGCACACAGGGGTACACAGATACGCAGTATTTT. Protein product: CASSTQGYTDTQYF.